This TCR beta chain was sequenced for a study of cytomegalovirus exposure and HLA in healthy donors. Study-wide background: As released early, the data held 85 million to 95 million unique TCRs from HLA-typed donors.

In the PCR, 60 Vbeta and 13 Jbeta primers were used. The repertoire was sequenced with immunoSEQ multiplex PCR; TCRdb's copy has only in-frame clones and lacks some. The sample holds 95,000 to 150,000 clones, roughly four fifths seen once. The V segment lost 0 bases and the J segment 3 bases; nucleotides outside the gene matches: 3. The CDR3 loop spans 15 amino acids. Germline V lookup: CDR1 MNHEY, CDR2 SVGAGI. Study results and caveats: The study labeled 170 or so TCR beta chains cytomegalovirus-associated. Immune exposure was documented only through CMV serostatus. Per a prior analysis, the majority of TCR beta V segments were productive roughly 90% or roughly 30% of the time.

Of note for this clone: Its antigen is not identified.

This receptor was identified in a woman aged 40 to 55 in good health and CMV-seropositive. The V gene is TRBV6-5, the J gene TRBJ2-7; TRBD1 matches 9 bases. Sequencing was carried out using PBMCs. This chain's CDR3 is CASSYSGQGIYEQYF. Here the CDR3 DNA reads TGTGCCAGCAGTTACTCCGGACAGGGGATCTACGAGCAGTACTTC.